Listed below are T cell receptor beta chains from one sample, sequenced in a study of neoadjuvant anti-PD-1 for oral cavity cancer. Assay: immunoSEQ multiplex PCR; the TCRdb copy retains only in-frame clones and omits some. The sample lists about 14,000 clones; approximately 70% were seen once. The material sequenced was PBMCs, taken before nivolumab (anti-PD-1) treatment. These TCRs come from a person aged 40-85 years with oral cavity squamous cell carcinoma. Each CDR3 is given with its conserved first and last residue. D genes are given only for firm matches. For some rows the clone size is stated as once, few or many, or as a class when expanded; others skip it.

j_call clone_size d_call v_call cdr3_aa cdr3_nt
TRBJ1-5 . . TRBV19 CASSTFRGWGNQPQHF TGTGCCAGTAGCACCTTCAGGGGCTGGGGCAATCAGCCCCAGCATTTT
TRBJ2-7 . . TRBV5-1 CASSFQGRQYF TGCGCCAGCAGCTTTCAGGGACGGCAGTACTTC
TRBJ2-3 . . TRBV5-1 CASSLAPPSTDTQYF TGCGCCAGCAGCTTGGCACCACCTAGCACAGATACGCAGTATTTT
TRBJ2-7 . . TRBV6-5 CASSSVNSYEQYF TGTGCCAGCAGTTCTGTCAACTCCTACGAGCAGTACTTC
TRBJ2-7 . . TRBV9 CASSVGASYEQYF TGTGCCAGCAGCGTAGGGGCCTCCTACGAGCAGTACTTC
TRBJ1-4 . . TRBV7-9 CASSLALGEREKLFF TGTGCCAGCAGCTTAGCACTAGGGGAACGAGAAAAACTGTTTTTT
TRBJ2-7 . . TRBV5-6 CASSRNLAWEQYF TGTGCCAGCAGCCGAAACCTGGCATGGGAGCAGTACTTC
TRBJ1-5 . . TRBV6-4 CASSSDSNQPQHF TGTGCCAGCAGCTCCGATAGCAATCAGCCCCAGCATTTT
TRBJ2-5 . . TRBV2 CASSAEGGGETQYF TGTGCCAGCAGTGCGGAGGGAGGGGGAGAGACCCAGTACTTC
TRBJ2-7 . TRBD2 TRBV27 CASSFTSGRYDEQYF TGTGCCAGCAGTTTCACTAGCGGGAGATACGACGAGCAGTACTTC
TRBJ2-1 . TRBD1 TRBV25-1 CASSDPRTGVGEQFF TGTGCCAGCAGTGATCCCCGGACAGGGGTTGGTGAGCAGTTCTTC
TRBJ2-2 few . TRBV5-4 CASSRPIGGTGELFF TGTGCCAGCTCAAGGCCCATCGGAGGGACCGGGGAGCTGTTTTTT
TRBJ2-2 few TRBD1 TRBV28 CASCIGQGARGELFF TGTGCCAGCTGCATTGGACAGGGGGCTCGAGGGGAGCTGTTTTTT
TRBJ1-1 few . TRBV30 CAWSVNTEAFF TGTGCCTGGTCAGTGAACACTGAAGCTTTCTTT
TRBJ2-2 . . TRBV7-7 CASSYGGPNTGELFF TGTGCTAGCAGCTACGGGGGCCCCAACACCGGGGAGCTGTTTTTT
TRBJ2-2 . TRBD1 TRBV4-1 CASSQWTGTNTGELFF TGCGCCAGCAGCCAATGGACAGGGACCAACACCGGGGAGCTGTTTTTT
TRBJ2-6 once . TRBV6-1 CASRVAGANVLTF TGTGCCAGCAGGGTTGCTGGGGCCAACGTCCTGACTTTC
TRBJ1-1 . TRBD1 TRBV6-4 CASRPDRVMNTEAFF TGTGCCAGCAGGCCGGACAGGGTGATGAACACTGAAGCTTTCTTT
TRBJ2-4 few . TRBV2 CASSGQGVRALAKNIQYF TGTGCCAGCAGTGGTCAGGGAGTCAGGGCGCTAGCCAAAAACATTCAGTACTTC
TRBJ1-2 few . TRBV10-3 CAISESGEGSGYTF TGTGCCATCAGTGAGTCGGGGGAGGGATCTGGCTACACCTTC
TRBJ2-3 . TRBD2 TRBV15 CATSRDVKAGGTDTQYF TGTGCCACCAGCAGAGATGTTAAAGCGGGAGGGACCGATACGCAGTATTTT
TRBJ2-1 once TRBD2 TRBV6-1 CASRLAGGKTEQFF TGTGCCAGTAGGCTAGCGGGAGGAAAGACTGAGCAGTTCTTC
TRBJ2-5 few TRBD1 TRBV13 CASSSEPGQGTETQYF TGTGCCAGCAGCTCGGAACCGGGACAGGGGACAGAGACCCAGTACTTC
TRBJ1-2 few . TRBV7-9 CASSSRQDYGYTF TGTGCCAGCAGCTCCCGACAGGACTATGGCTACACCTTC
TRBJ1-2 few . TRBV4-1 CASSLSPGLNSNGYTF TGCGCCAGCAGCCTGTCACCGGGACTCAACTCTAATGGCTACACCTTC
TRBJ1-5 . . TRBV19 CASSLDIYSNQPQHF TGTGCCAGTAGTCTAGATATCTATAGCAATCAGCCCCAGCATTTT
TRBJ2-1 . . TRBV7-8 CASSLDPDAEQFF TGTGCCAGCAGCTTAGACCCAGACGCTGAGCAGTTCTTC
TRBJ2-1 . TRBD1 TRBV10-3 CAISGGQRVTNEQFF TGTGCCATCAGTGGGGGACAGAGGGTAACGAATGAGCAGTTCTTC
TRBJ2-7 . TRBD2 TRBV25-1 CASSAKSGGLSYEQYF TGTGCCAGCAGTGCCAAGAGCGGGGGCCTCTCCTACGAGCAGTACTTC
TRBJ1-2 . . TRBV6-5 CASSLPGRDGGGYTF TGTGCCAGCAGTTTACCTGGCAGGGACGGAGGCGGCTACACCTTC
TRBJ2-2 few . TRBV10-3 CATARNTGELFF TGTGCCACCGCGAGGAACACCGGGGAGCTGTTTTTT
TRBJ2-1 . . TRBV11-3 CASSLDQGGSSSYNEQFF TGTGCCAGCAGCTTAGATCAGGGCGGATCTAGCTCCTACAATGAGCAGTTCTTC
TRBJ1-4 . . TRBV15 CATSEQTGFNEKLFF TGTGCCACGTCCGAGCAAACAGGGTTTAATGAAAAACTGTTTTTT
TRBJ1-5 . . TRBV2 CASRENQGNQPQHF TGTGCCAGCAGAGAAAATCAGGGAAATCAGCCCCAGCATTTT
TRBJ2-3 . . TRBV10-1 CASSENQATKDSDTQYF TGCGCCAGCAGTGAGAACCAGGCCACCAAGGATTCAGATACGCAGTATTTT